This T cell receptor (beta chain) emerged from a study of human T cells and chemical hapten exposure. For the study at large: Across its approximately 25 weeks, the study gave patients weekly diphenylcyclopropenone doses to the scalp.

There are 14 residues in the CDR3. V lost 4 bases, J lost 0 bases, and 7 bases lay in between. Germline V gene data show CDR1 as LGHDT and CDR2 as YNNKEL (reference sequence). TCRdb ran MiXCR on the RACE reads and lists one entry per CDR3 protein. The repertoire has about 250,000 distinct CDR3 sequences, approximately 7.5% of them found once; the top ten carry roughly 1.2%. As to time point: pre-sensitization, week 0. The treatment here: therapeutic diphenylcyclopropenone sensitization with weekly scalp DPC. Alopecia patients, 18 to 70 years old and DPC-suitable, served as donors. V gene TRBV3-1 combines with J gene TRBJ2-4; D is unresolved. Material: whole blood, obtained in connection with sensitization to the hapten diphenylcyclopropenone (DPC). This sequence originates from a man younger than 35 with alopecia areata. Some clones in this sample may be carry-over from other donors' samples. CDR3 in amino acids: CASSLPLAKNIQYF. In nucleotides, the CDR3 is TGTGCCAGCAGCCTCCCCCTAGCCAAAAACATTCAGTACTTC.